A single sample is the source of the 22 T cell receptor beta chains below, sequenced in a study of T-cell memory formation after mild COVID-19. Using its own MiXCR run on the 5' RACE reads, TCRdb lists one record per CDR3 protein. The top ten hold 9% to 15% of the sample, which has approximately 450,000 distinct CDR3 sequences, about 18% seen once. Sequenced material: PBMCs or a T cell subset sorted from them (not recorded which). These receptors were taken from an adult woman who had mild COVID-19 (a few samples of this study predate the infection). Cell type and time point are not known.

A single count supports this clonotype. V gene TRBV19 combines with J gene TRBJ2-1; the D gene could be TRBD1 or TRBD2 (5 bases each). This CDR3 region has 15 residues. Trimming left V 3 bases short and J 6 bases short, with 15 bases between. Germline V CDR1 and CDR2: LNHDA, SQIVND (reference sequence). The CDR3 DNA follows: TGTGCCAGTAGTATTAGGGACCAAAAGGGCAATGAGCAGTTCTTC. Its translation is CASSIRDQKGNEQFF.

The gene calls are TRBV4-2 and TRBJ1-3; D is perhaps TRBD1 (6 bases). CDR1 is LGHNA and CDR2 is YNFKEQ in the germline V gene. CDR3 length: 15 amino acids. Trimming shortened V by 7 bases and J by 2 bases, and 15 bases separated the two germline ends. CDR3 in amino acids: CASTRQGGTGNTIYF. CDR3 nucleotides: TGTGCCAGCACCCGACAAGGGGGGACTGGAAACACCATATATTTT.

Only a few counts were recorded for this clonotype. V is TRBV5-5 and J is TRBJ2-1; D may be TRBD1 or TRBD2 (6 bases each). This CDR3 contains 14 residues. V lost 0 bases and J lost 9, with 13 bases in between. Germline V gene data show CDR1 as SGHKS and CDR2 as YYEKEE (reference sequence). CDR3 bases: TGTGCCAGCAGCTTGGCCGTAGGGGGGAGTGAGCAGTTCTTC. This gives the protein CASSLAVGGSEQFF.

This clonotype came up a few times. This chain links TRBV7-2 with TRBJ2-2; D perhaps matches TRBD2 (5 bases). The CDR3 has 16 amino acids. Germline lookup yields CDR1 SGHTA and CDR2 FQGNSA. Trimming left V 5 bases short and J 6 bases short, with 19 bases between. The CDR3: CASSPRPRAGSGELFF. The CDR3 coding sequence is TGTGCCAGCAGCCCCCGACCGAGGGCCGGGTCCGGGGAGCTGTTTTTT.

This clonotype was counted between two and nine times. The rearrangement links TRBV18 to TRBJ2-1; TRBD2 agrees at 8 bases. Trimming at V came to 6 bases and at J to 8 bases, leaving 9 bases not matched to a gene. The CDR3 contains 14 residues. In germline, CDR1 is KGHSH, CDR2 LQKENI. The CDR3 DNA is TGTGCCAGCTCCCCTGGACTAGCAAGCGATGAGCAGTTCTTC. Its protein is CASSPGLASDEQFF.

This clonotype has at least ten counts. This chain connects TRBV12-3 or TRBV12-4 to TRBJ2-1; 13 nucleotides match TRBD2. This CDR3 is built from 13 residues. J gave up 13 bases and V 5 bases, and 5 bases lay outside the gene matches. CDR3 region: CASSDRLAGGQFF. The CDR3 DNA sequence: TGTGCCAGCAGTGACCGACTAGCGGGGGGACAGTTCTTC.

This clonotype was recorded a few times. The V gene is TRBV12-3 or TRBV12-4, the J gene TRBJ2-5; maybe TRBD2 (5 bases). The CDR3 length is 13 residues. V was shortened by 6 bases and J by 6 bases, with 14 bases between the two germline ends. CDR3 DNA sequence: TGTGCCAGCAGGCTAGGGCTAGCAAAGACCCAGTACTTC. It codes for CASRLGLAKTQYF.

There are many counts of this clonotype. V and J are TRBV6-1 and TRBJ2-6; D is unclear. This CDR3 comprises 16 residues. Trimming left V 1 base short and J 0 bases short, with 7 bases between. The germline V gene has CDR1 MNHNS and CDR2 SASEGT. The CDR3 reads CASSEDGASGANVLTF. CDR3 bases: TGTGCCAGCAGTGAAGACGGAGCCTCTGGGGCCAACGTCCTGACTTTC.

Comments on this clonotype: This clone may be a read error of a much larger clone one base away. V and J are TRBV6-1 and TRBJ2-5, with TRBD1 matching over 8 bases. V lost 6 bases to trimming and J lost 2 bases; unmatched junction nucleotides: 2. Germline V CDR1 and CDR2: MNHNS, SASEGT. The CDR3 covers 13 residues. CDR3 sequence reads: CASRNRGQETQYF. In DNA form, the CDR3 reads TGTGCCAGCAGGAACAGGGGGCAAGAGACCCAGTACTTC.

This clonotype was counted a few times. CDR3 loop: CASSEFKNTDTQYF. The CDR3, as DNA: TGTGCCAGCAGCGAATTCAAGAACACAGATACGCAGTATTTT. V usage is TRBV7-9 and J usage is TRBJ2-3; D is unresolved. The germline CDR1 and CDR2 sequences are SEHNR and FQNEAQ (reference sequence). The CDR3 loop spans 14 amino acids. V gave up 5 bases and J gave up 2 bases, with 11 bases separating them. The whole variable domain, filled in from reference TRBV7-9 and TRBJ2-3, reads DTGVSQNPRHKITKRGQNVTFRCDPISEHNRLYWYRQTLGQGPEFLTYFQNEAQLEKSRLLSDRFSAERPKGSFSTLEIQRTEQGDSAMYLCASSEFKNTDTQYFGPGTRLTVL.

In this sample, this clonotype turned up a few times. The chain combines TRBV5-5 with TRBJ2-3, with D hard to call. There are 12 residues in the CDR3. The V gene's germline CDR1 is SGHKS and CDR2 YYEKEE (reference sequence). Trimming removed 5 bases at V and 6 bases at J, with 10 bases between. Here the CDR3 reads CASSPRRDTQYF. The CDR3 DNA follows: TGTGCCAGCAGTCCGCGGCGGGATACGCAGTATTTT.

This clonotype was counted at least ten times. This sequence joins TRBV5-1 and TRBJ2-1, with 13 bases fitting TRBD2. CDR3 length: 19 residues. The J segment lost 1 base and the V segment lost 4 bases, leaving 11 bases of the junction unmatched. CDR1 is SGHRS, CDR2 YFSETQ, per germline. The CDR3 sequence is CASSDDELAGGLSYNEQFF. CDR3 coding DNA: TGCGCCAGCAGCGACGACGAACTAGCGGGGGGGCTTTCCTACAATGAGCAGTTCTTC.

The J gene is TRBJ2-7, the V gene TRBV18, with 7 bases lining up with TRBD2. Germline values: CDR1 KGHSH, CDR2 LQKENI. The CDR3 has 16 residues. The junction had 5 bases not matched to a gene; V was cut back by 0 bases and J by 0 bases. The chain's CDR3 is CASSPPAGIASYEQYF. The CDR3 nucleotides read TGTGCCAGCTCACCACCAGCGGGAATTGCCTCCTACGAGCAGTACTTC.

This clonotype came up many times. This sequence joins TRBV7-9 and TRBJ2-7, with D perhaps given as TRBD1 or TRBD2 (7 bases each). V was clipped by 3 bases and J by 6 bases, with 15 bases between them. This CDR3 has 14 amino acids. Germline lookup yields CDR1 SEHNR and CDR2 FQNEAQ (reference sequence). The CDR3 coding sequence is TGTGCCAGCAGCTTCCTCGCAGGGGGGGGCGAGCAGTACTTC. Amino acids: CASSFLAGGGEQYF. Looking up the rest from reference TRBV7-9 and TRBJ2-7 gives the full variable domain: DTGVSQNPRHKITKRGQNVTFRCDPISEHNRLYWYRQTLGQGPEFLTYFQNEAQLEKSRLLSDRFSAERPKGSFSTLEIQRTEQGDSAMYLCASSFLAGGGEQYFGPGTRLTVT.

This clonotype appeared a few times. The junction departs from germline at one end; a sequencing error may be responsible. The chain is built from TRBV4-2 and TRBJ2-1; the D gene is possibly TRBD1 (5 bases). CDR3 length equals 12 residues. Germline loops: CDR1 LGHNA, CDR2 YNFKEQ. CDR3 region: CASSQDVQAQNF. In DNA form, the CDR3 reads TGTGCCAGCAGCCAAGATGTACAGGCCCAGAACTTC.

This clonotype was detected only a few times. This chain uses TRBV6-1 with TRBJ2-1; 11 nucleotides line up with TRBD1. V was clipped by 6 bases and J by 5 bases; unmatched bases: 18. CDR1 is MNHNS, CDR2 SASEGT, per germline. There are 19 residues in the CDR3. The CDR3 bases are TGTGCCAGCAGCGGTGGGACAGGGGGGCCTTTGTCAACCAACAATGAGCAGTTCTTC. Amino acids: CASSGGTGGPLSTNNEQFF.

This clonotype turned up a few times. This chain uses TRBV12-3 or TRBV12-4 with TRBJ1-2; D gene unclear. The CDR3 has 11 amino acids. V was trimmed by 3 bases and J by 8 bases, leaving 7 bases between them. The CDR3 region has the DNA TGTGCCAGCAGTTTCTGGCCCGGCTACACCTTC. Its translation: CASSFWPGYTF.

The J gene is TRBJ1-1, the V gene TRBV5-1, with D tentatively TRBD1 (6 bases). From germline, CDR1 is SGHRS and CDR2 YFSETQ. The CDR3 consists of 13 residues. Between the trimmed V and J ends, which lost 0 bases and 7 bases, there was a span of 10 bases. In nucleotides, the CDR3 is TGCGCCAGCAGCTTGGGAACAGGGTTTGAAGCTTTCTTT. It is translated as CASSLGTGFEAFF. Supplemented by reference TRBV5-1 and TRBJ1-1, the full variable domain reads KAGVTQTPRYLIKTRGQQVTLSCSPISGHRSVSWYQQTPGQGLQFLFEYFSETQRNKGNFPGRFSGRQFSNSRSEMNVSTLELGDSALYLCASSLGTGFEAFFGQGTRLTVV.

This clonotype was seen more than once but under ten times. The chain couples TRBV7-3 to TRBJ2-1; 7 bases map to TRBD1. V was pared by 1 base and J by 5 bases, with 5 bases of the junction left unmatched. Germline V gene lookup returns CDR1 SGHTA and CDR2 FQGTGA. This CDR3 spans 15 amino acids. The CDR3 coding sequence is TGTGCCAGCAGCTTAATAGGGGGCTTTGACAATGAGCAGTTCTTC. This encodes CASSLIGGFDNEQFF.

This sequence joins TRBV12-3 or TRBV12-4 and TRBJ2-3; perhaps D is TRBD1 or TRBD2 (5 bases each). Trimming pared 5 bases from V and 2 bases from J, leaving 14 bases between. The CDR3 runs 15 residues. Written as DNA, the CDR3 is TGTGCCAGCAGTCGGGACCTTCATAACACAGATACGCAGTATTTT. Residues: CASSRDLHNTDTQYF.

A few counts support this clonotype. The gene calls are TRBV12-5 and TRBJ2-3, with TRBD2 matching over 12 bases. Germline-derived CDR1 and CDR2 are LGHNT and FRNRAP. V was pared by 7 bases and J by 2 bases, with 31 bases of the junction left unmatched. The CDR3 runs 24 residues. The CDR3 nucleotides read TGTGCTAGTGACCGAGCCTCTGAGACTAGCGGGAGAGTCGGTAGCATGAGACACACAGATACGCAGTATTTT. Protein sequence: CASDRASETSGRVGSMRHTDTQYF. Together with reference TRBV12-5 and TRBJ2-3, the CDR3 gives the full variable domain: DARVTQTPRHKVTEMGQEVTMRCQPILGHNTVFWYRQTMMQGLELLAYFRNRAPLDDSGMPKDRFSAEMPDATLATLKIQPSEPRDSAVYFCASDRASETSGRVGSMRHTDTQYFGPGTRLTVL.

This chain joins TRBV5-1 and TRBJ2-3; 7 nucleotides agree with TRBD2. The CDR3 runs 16 residues. Germline values: CDR1 SGHRS, CDR2 YFSETQ. The trim removed 4 bases at V and 0 bases at J, leaving 8 bases unmatched. The CDR3 nucleotides are TGCGCCAGCAGCCCCCCAGTAGCGGGTAGCACAGATACGCAGTATTTT. Translation: CASSPPVAGSTDTQYF.